This T cell receptor (beta chain) is drawn from a study of blood T cell repertoires in COVID-19 (dated by TCRdb to 2020 to 2021). For the wider study: The collaborator samples originated in the United States, Italy and Spain and spanned the acute and convalescent phases of COVID-19. The prospective study material was composed of cDNA or gDNA derived from T cells, B-cell-depleted T cells, or PBMCs. Where HLA class I and class II types were available, the types were taken from metadata supplied by the sample provider, not from assay-based typing. A de-identified subject ID, COVID-19 status, age in years and sex were almost always included in the sample metadata. The repertoires were released in a freely available public database meant as a resource for research on the immune response to SARS-CoV-2. The dataset comprised deeply sampled blood TCRbeta repertoires from subjects exposed to, actively infected with, or recovered from COVID-19. The samples were drawn from the first 160 participants of the ongoing ImmuneRACE study and from 1,254 subjects provided by 6 global collaborators. Results and caveats for the whole study, not just this receptor: Clinical and demographic metadata were provided uncurated, with the amount varying by source and participant.

The immunoSEQ Assay, a bias-controlled multiplex PCR, was used to amplify TCRbeta CDR3 regions from genomic DNA. Concerning the study's data processing: Nucleated cell counts per sample were estimated from amplification of reference gene primers within the assay. To quantify the absolute abundance of each unique TCRbeta CDR3 rearrangement, sequence reads were collapsed and filtered. For each sample, productive Simpson clonality was calculated as the square root of Simpson's diversity index over productive rearrangements. The clones in this table, taken by TCRdb from immuneACCESS, are in-frame only. Not every clone is retained; where verified, under half of the shortfall comes from an unresolved V gene, and the cause of the rest is unknown. V and J calls and clone size are given by that table; D and trimming were obtained from the DNA. In all, the sample holds around 250,000 clones, and roughly 87% of those were seen once. The top ten hold around 0.67% of the sample.

As regards this clone: Its binding antigen is unknown. No qualities accompany the bases; no much larger clone lies one base away.

Collaborating institutions collected whole blood in K2EDTA tubes following their own protocols. Collaborator samples were shipped for TCRbeta analysis as frozen whole blood, isolated PBMCs, or DNA extracted from either sample type. This TCR derives from a human donor in a cohort sampled during active COVID-19. Sequencing was carried out using peripheral blood.

The base sequence is TGTGCCAGCAGGTCCCGGGACAGGGGTAAGTACGAGCAGTACTTC. The encoded protein is CASRSRDRGKYEQYF. The sequence joins TRBV27 to TRBJ2-7, with 10 bases in between that match TRBD1. Counted from cysteine to phenylalanine, this CDR3 has 15 amino acids. Left in the record is the CDR3 DNA by itself, 45 bases read in frame from the first base. Clipping removes 6 bases from V and 4 bases from J, with 9 as the unmatched junction base count. As encoded in the germline V gene (reference sequence), CDR1 is MNHEY while CDR2 is SMNVEV.